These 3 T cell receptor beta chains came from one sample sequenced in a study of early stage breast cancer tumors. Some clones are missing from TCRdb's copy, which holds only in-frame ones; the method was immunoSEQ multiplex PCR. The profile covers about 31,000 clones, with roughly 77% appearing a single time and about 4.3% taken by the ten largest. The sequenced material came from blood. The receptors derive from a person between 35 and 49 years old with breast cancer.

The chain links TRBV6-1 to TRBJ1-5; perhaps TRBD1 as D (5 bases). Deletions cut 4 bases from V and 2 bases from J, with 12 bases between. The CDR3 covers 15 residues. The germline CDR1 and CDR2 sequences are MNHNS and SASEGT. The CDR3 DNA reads TGTGCCAGCAGTGTCGGGGCTGGGGGCAATCAGCCCCAGCATTTT. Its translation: CASSVGAGGNQPQHF.

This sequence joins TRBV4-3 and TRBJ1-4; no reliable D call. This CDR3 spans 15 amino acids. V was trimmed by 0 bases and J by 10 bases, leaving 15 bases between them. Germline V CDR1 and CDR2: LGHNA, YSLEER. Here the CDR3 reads CASSQDFNWAGKLFF. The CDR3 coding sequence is TGCGCCAGCAGCCAAGATTTTAACTGGGCCGGAAAACTGTTTTTT.

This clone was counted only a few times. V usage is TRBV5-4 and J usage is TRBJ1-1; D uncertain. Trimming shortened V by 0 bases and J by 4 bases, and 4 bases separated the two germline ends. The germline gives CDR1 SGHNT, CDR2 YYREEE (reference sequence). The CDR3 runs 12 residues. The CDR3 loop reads CASSLETTEAFF. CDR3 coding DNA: TGTGCCAGCAGCTTGGAAACCACTGAAGCTTTCTTT.